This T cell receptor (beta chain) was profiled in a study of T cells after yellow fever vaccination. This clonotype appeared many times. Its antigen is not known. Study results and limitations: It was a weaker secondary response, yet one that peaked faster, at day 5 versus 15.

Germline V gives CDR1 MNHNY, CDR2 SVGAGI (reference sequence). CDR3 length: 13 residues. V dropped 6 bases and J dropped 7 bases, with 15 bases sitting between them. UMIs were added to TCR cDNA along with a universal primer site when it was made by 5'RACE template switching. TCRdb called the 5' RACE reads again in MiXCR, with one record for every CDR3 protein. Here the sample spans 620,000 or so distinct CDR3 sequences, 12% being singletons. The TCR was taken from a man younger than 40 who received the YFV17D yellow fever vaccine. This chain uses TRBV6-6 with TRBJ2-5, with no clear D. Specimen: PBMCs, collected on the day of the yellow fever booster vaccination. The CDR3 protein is CASRKDPYGTQYF. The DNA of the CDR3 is TGTGCCAGCAGAAAAGACCCGTACGGGACCCAGTACTTC.